Following are 29 T cell receptor beta chains from one sample sequenced in a study of shared clonotypes between healthy human individuals. The data were produced by immunoSEQ multiplex PCR, yet TCRdb's version contains in-frame clones alone and is incomplete. In the table there are about 590,000 clones, 95% to 96% of which are singletons. The naive CD8 subset, CD45RO-negative cells positively selected for CCR7, excluded terminally differentiated effector memory CD45RA+ cells. Sequenced input: naive CD8+ T cells sorted from blood. The receptors come from a woman aged 30 to 39 in good health.

The chain is built from TRBV15 and TRBJ2-1, with no clear D. The V and J ends lost 0 bases and 4 bases respectively, with 4 bases between them. This CDR3 is 13 amino acids long. Germline V gene data show CDR1 as LNHNV and CDR2 as YYDKDF (reference sequence). The chain's CDR3 is CATSRDIYNEQFF. The CDR3, as DNA: TGTGCCACCAGCAGAGATATTTACAATGAGCAGTTCTTC.

This clone was recorded only once. The chain recombines TRBV29-1 with TRBJ2-7; 10 bases fit TRBD1. The germline V gene has CDR1 SQVTM and CDR2 ANQGSEA. The CDR3 covers 15 residues. Losses at the gene ends were 5 bases for V and 3 bases for J; bases not matched to a gene: 10. CDR3 bases: TGCAGCGTTACCGTATCTGGGACAGGGGTCTACGAGCAGTACTTC. Encoded protein: CSVTVSGTGVYEQYF.

V and J are TRBV28 and TRBJ2-7; 10 bases match TRBD2. This CDR3 has 13 residues. Unmatched junction bases numbered 2, after V lost 4 bases and J lost 5 bases. Germline lookup yields CDR1 MDHEN and CDR2 SYDVKM. CDR3 DNA: TGTGCCAGCAGTTCTAGCGGGAGCCACGAGCAGTACTTC. It is translated as CASSSSGSHEQYF.

This chain uses TRBV7-9 with TRBJ1-3; D is undetermined. Deletions cut 2 bases from V and 6 bases from J, with 17 bases between. Germline V lookup: CDR1 SEHNR, CDR2 FQNEAQ (reference sequence). This CDR3 region has 16 residues. The CDR3 spells CASSLLGPHEENTIYF. The CDR3 coding sequence is TGTGCCAGCAGCTTACTTGGCCCCCATGAAGAAAACACCATATATTTT.

CDR3 protein: CASSFSIESNQPQHF. CDR3 nucleotide sequence: TGTGCCAGCAGTTTTTCTATAGAGAGCAATCAGCCCCAGCATTTT. V gene TRBV27 combines with J gene TRBJ1-5, with no clear D. In germline, CDR1 is MNHEY, CDR2 SMNVEV (reference sequence). This CDR3 comprises 15 residues. With 3 bases removed from V and 1 base from J, the gap between germline ends came to 10 bases.

CDR3 region: CASSQTGLYNEQFF. The CDR3 coding sequence is TGTGCCAGCAGTCAAACGGGACTGTACAATGAGCAGTTCTTC. The chain carries TRBV27 and TRBJ2-1, with TRBD2 as a possible D gene (6 bases). Germline V lookup: CDR1 MNHEY, CDR2 SMNVEV (reference sequence). CDR3 size: 14 residues. V was shortened by 5 bases and J by 4 bases, with 12 bases between the two germline ends.

CDR3 protein: CASSHLQGGYEQYF. CDR3 DNA: TGCGCCAGCAGCCACTTACAGGGCGGCTACGAGCAGTACTTC. This chain joins TRBV4-1 and TRBJ2-7; possibly TRBD1 for D (6 bases). The CDR3 contains 14 residues. The germline CDR1 and CDR2 sequences are MGHRA and YSYEKL. V was shortened by 3 bases and J by 3 bases, with 12 bases between the two germline ends.

The CDR3 sequence is CASSLSIRDDEQFF. The DNA of the CDR3 is TGTGCCAGCAGCTTAAGTATCAGGGACGATGAGCAGTTCTTC. This rearrangement joins TRBV7-9 to TRBJ2-1; D may match TRBD1 or TRBD2 (5 bases each). The CDR3 is 14 residues long. In germline, CDR1 is SEHNR, CDR2 FQNEAQ (reference sequence). V lost 2 bases, J lost 8 bases, and 13 bases lay in between. The full variable domain, completed using reference TRBV7-9 and TRBJ2-1, is DTGVSQNPRHKITKRGQNVTFRCDPISEHNRLYWYRQTLGQGPEFLTYFQNEAQLEKSRLLSDRFSAERPKGSFSTLEIQRTEQGDSAMYLCASSLSIRDDEQFFGPGTRLTVL.

This clone was seen just once. DNA of the CDR3: TGTGCCAGCAGGGGAATAGAAGGAAAACTGTTTTTT. Amino acid sequence: CASRGIEGKLFF. J is TRBJ1-4 and V is TRBV5-8, with no clear D. The CDR3 totals 12 residues. The V gene lost 5 bases and the J gene lost 10 bases, with 12 bases spanning the gap. CDR1 and CDR2 (germline): SGHTS, YDEGEE.

The genes are TRBV2 and TRBJ2-1; D remains unclear. The CDR3 is made up of 13 amino acids. V gave up 8 bases and J gave up 4 bases, with 12 bases separating them. Germline V gene lookup returns CDR1 SNHLY and CDR2 FYNNEI. The CDR3 DNA reads TGTGCCAGCGTCCAAGCCCCATACAATGAGCAGTTCTTC. It yields the protein CASVQAPYNEQFF.

This clone was recorded only once. The chain joins TRBV27 to TRBJ2-2; D perhaps matches TRBD2 (5 bases). CDR1 is MNHEY and CDR2 is SMNVEV in the germline V gene (reference sequence). CDR3 length: 17 residues. V dropped 5 bases and J dropped 2 bases, with 18 bases sitting between them. The CDR3 DNA reads as TGTGCCAGCAGTCCCAGTGGAGGCGGTTATAACACCGGGGAGCTGTTTTTT. Translated, it gives CASSPSGGGYNTGELFF.

The chain joins TRBV2 to TRBJ2-7, with a possible D match to TRBD2 (6 bases). Germline V gene lookup returns CDR1 SNHLY and CDR2 FYNNEI. This CDR3 spans 14 amino acids. The V and J ends lost 1 base and 5 bases respectively, with 12 bases between them. In DNA, the CDR3 is TGTGCCAGCAGTGAAGACCGGGGGTTCCACGAGCAGTACTTC. As protein: CASSEDRGFHEQYF.

This chain links TRBV28 with TRBJ2-7; TRBD2 matches 8 bases. Germline-derived CDR1 and CDR2 are MDHEN and SYDVKM. This CDR3 region has 12 residues. With 6 bases clipped from V and 6 bases from J, the junction kept 4 bases outside the gene matches. The DNA for the CDR3 is TGTGCCAGCAGCTACGGGGGGGTCGAGCAGTACTTC. This codes for CASSYGGVEQYF. Complete variable domain (other parts from reference TRBV28 and TRBJ2-7): DVKVTQSSRYLVKRTGEKVFLECVQDMDHENMFWYRQDPGLGLRLIYFSYDVKMKEKGDIPEGYSVSREKKERFSLILESASTNQTSMYLCASSYGGVEQYFGPGTRLTVT.

The chain employs TRBV25-1 and TRBJ2-7; 10 nucleotides agree with TRBD2. The V gene's germline CDR1 is MGHDK and CDR2 SYGVNS. V trimming: 1 base; J trimming: 4 bases; junction bases outside the gene matches: 4. This CDR3 comprises 15 residues. In DNA, the CDR3 is TGTGCCAGCAGTGAATCAAGCGGGAGGGCGTACGAGCAGTACTTC. Amino acids: CASSESSGRAYEQYF.

The chain uses TRBV28 and TRBJ2-1; 11 bases are shared with TRBD2. The CDR3 extends over 15 amino acids. The germline CDR1 and CDR2 sequences are MDHEN and SYDVKM. The junction had 3 bases not matched to a gene; V was cut back by 3 bases and J by 5 bases. The CDR3 sequence is CASSFLAGGDNEQFF. The CDR3 nucleotides are TGTGCCAGCAGTTTTTTAGCGGGAGGGGACAATGAGCAGTTCTTC.

The chain employs TRBV27 and TRBJ2-7, with 11 bases matching TRBD2. Germline values: CDR1 MNHEY, CDR2 SMNVEV (reference sequence). V dropped 5 bases and J dropped 5; count of bases not matched to a gene: 8. The CDR3 is 15 residues long. The CDR3 DNA reads as TGTGCCAGCAGTCCCCGACTAGCGGGAATGAACGAGCAGTACTTC. Its translation: CASSPRLAGMNEQYF.

The gene calls are TRBV15 and TRBJ2-7, with D possibly being TRBD2 (6 bases). The ends were cut back, 6 bases at V and 4 bases at J, with 13 bases in the middle. CDR3 length: 13 amino acids. Germline-derived CDR1 and CDR2 are LNHNV and YYDKDF (reference sequence). The DNA of the CDR3 is TGTGCCACCAGAACGGGAGAAGGTTACGAGCAGTACTTC. Its translation is CATRTGEGYEQYF.

The CDR3 region is CASSIGGLGPGELFF. CDR3 in DNA: TGTGCCAGTAGTATTGGGGGGCTAGGTCCCGGGGAGCTGTTTTTT. V is TRBV19 and J is TRBJ2-2; D may be TRBD1 or TRBD2 (6 bases each). Trimming cost V 3 bases and J 6 bases, with 14 bases left between them. The germline V gene encodes CDR1 LNHDA and CDR2 SQIVND (reference sequence). The CDR3 is 15 amino acids.

V is TRBV2 and J is TRBJ2-2; the match to TRBD2 covers 7 bases. CDR3 size: 14 residues. The trim removed 3 bases at V and 6 bases at J, leaving 4 bases unmatched. CDR1 is SNHLY and CDR2 is FYNNEI in the germline V gene. The CDR3 reads CASSDVGGAGELFF. The CDR3 nucleotides read TGTGCCAGCAGTGATGTGGGAGGGGCCGGGGAGCTGTTTTTT.

The chain has TRBV6-1 and TRBJ1-1; TRBD1 might be the D (5 bases). Germline V CDR1 and CDR2: MNHNS, SASEGT. The V gene lost 4 bases and the J gene lost 0 bases, with 12 bases spanning the gap. This CDR3 has 15 amino acids. The CDR3 spells CASSALGLLNTEAFF. The CDR3 DNA reads as TGTGCCAGCAGTGCTCTGGGGCTCCTGAACACTGAAGCTTTCTTT.

J is TRBJ2-1 and V is TRBV5-1, with 15 bases that match TRBD2. CDR3 length equals 19 residues. Germline CDR1 is SGHRS and CDR2 is YFSETQ. Trimming cost V 2 bases and J 0 bases; bases outside gene matches: 6. CDR3 region: CASSLTGLAGGFSYNEQFF. As DNA, the CDR3 is TGCGCCAGCAGCTTAACGGGACTAGCGGGAGGTTTCTCCTACAATGAGCAGTTCTTC.

This chain joins TRBV15 and TRBJ1-2; 7 positions agree with TRBD1. The V gene end was trimmed by 8 bases and the J gene end by 6 bases; junction bases not matched to a gene: 6. CDR1 is LNHNV and CDR2 is YYDKDF in the germline V gene (reference sequence). This CDR3 has 12 amino acids. The CDR3 loop is CATGRGQHGYTF. The CDR3 coding sequence is TGTGCCACCGGCCGGGGACAGCATGGCTACACCTTC.

This chain connects TRBV5-1 to TRBJ2-7; D ambiguous. CDR1 and CDR2 from the germline V gene are SGHRS and YFSETQ. The CDR3 extends over 14 amino acids. V lost 2 bases and J lost 5, with 14 bases in between. The CDR3 bases are TGCGCCAGCAGCTTTGTGACGCCAGAAGACGAGCAGTACTTC. The encoded protein is CASSFVTPEDEQYF.

CDR3 DNA sequence: TGTGCCTATACTTCGCGGCGATGGGGCGAGCAGTACTTC. Amino acid sequence: CAYTSRRWGEQYF. V usage is TRBV30 and J usage is TRBJ2-5; D unresolved. The J call may be faulty, since TRBJ2-7 better matches the DNA end. Germline V gives CDR1 GTSNPN, CDR2 SVGIG (reference sequence). The CDR3 spans 13 residues.

As concerns this clone: Other DNA sequences of this sample code for an identical CDR3. The genes are TRBV28 and TRBJ2-7; 7 nucleotides line up with TRBD1. This CDR3 spans 13 amino acids. Germline V gene sequence: CDR1 MDHEN, CDR2 SYDVKM. The J segment lost 3 bases and the V segment lost 5 bases, leaving 4 bases of the junction unmatched. The CDR3 reads CASSRTGLYEQYF. DNA for the CDR3: TGTGCCAGCAGTCGGACAGGTCTCTACGAGCAGTACTTC.

The sample holds one count of this clone. The CDR3 DNA reads TGCACCAGCAGCCAAACCGAGCGGACCCGCTCCTACAATGAGCAGTTCTTC. This sequence encodes CTSSQTERTRSYNEQFF. This rearrangement joins TRBV1 to TRBJ2-1; the table's D call, TRBD2, has no DNA check behind it. TRBV1 is a documented pseudogene. This CDR3 contains 17 residues.

Comments on this clone: Additional DNA sequences in this sample encode the identical CDR3. V is TRBV27 and J is TRBJ2-7; D unresolved. The germline V gene encodes CDR1 MNHEY and CDR2 SMNVEV (reference sequence). V was pared by 4 bases and J by 0 bases, with 7 bases between. The CDR3 is 13 residues long. CDR3 nucleotide sequence: TGTGCCAGCAGTTATGGTGACTCCTACGAGCAGTACTTC. Translating gives CASSYGDSYEQYF.

This clone appeared once. One end of the junction is discordant with germline, which a read error may explain. Written as DNA, the CDR3 is TGTGCCAGCTCCCCACCGGGCCATAAAAACATTCAGTACTTC. It translates to CASSPPGHKNIQYF. The chain joins TRBV18 to TRBJ2-4; no reliable D call. The length of the CDR3 is 14 residues. Germline CDR1 and CDR2: KGHSH and LQKENI.

The CDR3 region is CSVETRGRGETQYF. The CDR3 DNA reads TGCAGCGTTGAAACCAGGGGGCGAGGGGAGACCCAGTACTTC. The chain couples TRBV29-1 to TRBJ2-5; 8 bases fit TRBD1. The CDR3 is 14 amino acids. Germline lookup yields CDR1 SQVTM and CDR2 ANQGSEA. V lost 2 bases, J lost 5 bases, and 7 bases stayed unmatched. Looking up the rest from reference TRBV29-1 and TRBJ2-5 gives the full variable domain: SAVISQKPSRDICQRGTSLTIQCQVDSQVTMMFWYRQQPGQSLTLIATANQGSEATYESGFVIDKFPISRPNLTFSTLTVSNMSPEDSSIYLCSVETRGRGETQYFGPGTRLLVL.